The sequence of this TCR beta chain was determined in a study of response to subunit inactivated influenza vaccine. Study observations and caveats: Only a handful of new T cells, the authors suggested, are recruited with each seasonal influenza vaccination.

The CDR3 length is 17 residues. Germline CDR1 MNHNS, CDR2 SASEGT. After removal of 6 bases from V and 3 bases from J, the junction contained 13 bases not matched to a gene. This clonotype was recorded at least ten times. Its antigen is undetermined. TCRdb itself ran the RT-PCR reads through MiXCR, one entry per CDR3 protein. The profile shows hundreds of thousands of distinct CDR3 sequences, about 15% of them singletons. V is TRBV6-1 and J is TRBJ1-3; 8 positions agree with TRBD1. The sample in question was PBMCs from blood, obtained 14 to 15 days before vaccination. The origin of this receptor is a man aged 45 to 65 who received an inactivated influenza vaccine. The CDR3 DNA reads as TGTGCCAGCAGAGCAGACCGGGACAGGAGAGTTGGAAACACCATATATTTT. The encoded protein is CASRADRDRRVGNTIYF.